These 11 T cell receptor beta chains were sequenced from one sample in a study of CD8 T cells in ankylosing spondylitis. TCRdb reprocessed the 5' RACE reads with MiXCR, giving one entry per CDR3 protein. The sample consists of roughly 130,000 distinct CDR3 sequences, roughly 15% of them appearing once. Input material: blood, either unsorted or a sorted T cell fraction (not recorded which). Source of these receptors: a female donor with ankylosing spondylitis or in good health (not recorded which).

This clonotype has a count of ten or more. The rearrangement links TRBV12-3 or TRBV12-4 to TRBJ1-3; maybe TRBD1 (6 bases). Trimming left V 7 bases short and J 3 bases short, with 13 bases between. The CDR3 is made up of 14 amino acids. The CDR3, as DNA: TGTGCCAGCACCCGGACAGCCGTTGGAAACACCATATATTTT. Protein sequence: CASTRTAVGNTIYF.

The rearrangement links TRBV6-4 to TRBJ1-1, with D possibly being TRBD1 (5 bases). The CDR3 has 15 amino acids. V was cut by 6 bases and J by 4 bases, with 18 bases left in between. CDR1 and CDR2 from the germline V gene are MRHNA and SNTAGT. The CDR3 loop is CASSAARGEGTEAFF. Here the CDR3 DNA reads TGTGCCAGCAGCGCCGCGCGAGGGGAGGGCACTGAAGCTTTCTTT.

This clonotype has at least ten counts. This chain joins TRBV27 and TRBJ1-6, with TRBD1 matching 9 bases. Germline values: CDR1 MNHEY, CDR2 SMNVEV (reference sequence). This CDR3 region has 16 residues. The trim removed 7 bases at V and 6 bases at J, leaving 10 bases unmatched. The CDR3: CASIRRAGQGNSPLHF. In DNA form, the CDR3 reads TGTGCCAGCATCCGTAGGGCGGGACAGGGTAATTCACCCCTCCACTTT.

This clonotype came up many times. Here the CDR3 DNA reads TGTGCCACCAGCCCCCGACAGGGTGGCGGCTACACCTTC. Translation: CATSPRQGGGYTF. V is TRBV15 and J is TRBJ1-2, with 7 bases that match TRBD1. The length of the CDR3 is 13 residues. Germline trimming cut 5 bases from V and 8 bases from J; bases unmatched to any gene: 8. CDR1 and CDR2 from the germline V gene are LNHNV and YYDKDF (reference sequence).

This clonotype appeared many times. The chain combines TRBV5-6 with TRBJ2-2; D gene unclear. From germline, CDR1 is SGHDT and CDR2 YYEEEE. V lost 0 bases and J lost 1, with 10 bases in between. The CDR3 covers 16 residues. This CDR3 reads CASSLGPSGNTGELFF. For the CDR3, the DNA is TGTGCCAGCAGCTTGGGGCCTTCAGGGAACACCGGGGAGCTGTTTTTT.

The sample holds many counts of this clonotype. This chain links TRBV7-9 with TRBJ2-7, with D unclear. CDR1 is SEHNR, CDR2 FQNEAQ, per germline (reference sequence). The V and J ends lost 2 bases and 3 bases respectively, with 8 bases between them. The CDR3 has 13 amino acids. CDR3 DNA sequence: TGTGCCAGCAGCTTAACCTCAAACTACGAGCAGTACTTC. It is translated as CASSLTSNYEQYF.

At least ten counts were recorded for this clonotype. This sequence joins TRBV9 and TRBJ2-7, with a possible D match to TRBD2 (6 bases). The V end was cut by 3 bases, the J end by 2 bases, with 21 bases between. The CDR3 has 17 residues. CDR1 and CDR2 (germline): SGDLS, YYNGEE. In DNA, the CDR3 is TGTGCCAGCAGCGCCGATCTGGGTAGCGGTTTGGCCTACGAGCAGTACTTC. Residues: CASSADLGSGLAYEQYF.

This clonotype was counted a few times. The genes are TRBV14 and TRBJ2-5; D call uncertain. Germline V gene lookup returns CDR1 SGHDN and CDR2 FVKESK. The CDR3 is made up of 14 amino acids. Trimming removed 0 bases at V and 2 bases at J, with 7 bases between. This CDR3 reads CASSQDSRQETQYF. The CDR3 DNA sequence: TGTGCCAGCAGCCAAGATTCGCGACAAGAGACCCAGTACTTC.

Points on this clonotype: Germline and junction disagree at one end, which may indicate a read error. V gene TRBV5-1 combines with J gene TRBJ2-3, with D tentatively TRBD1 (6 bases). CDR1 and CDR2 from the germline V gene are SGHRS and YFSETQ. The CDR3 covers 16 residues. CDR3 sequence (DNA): TGCGCCAGCAGCTTGTTGCGAGGGGGTCGCACAGATACGCATTATTTT. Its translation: CASSLLRGGRTDTHYF.

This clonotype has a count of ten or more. CDR3 sequence reads: CSVEFSTDTQYF. The CDR3 DNA sequence: TGCAGCGTTGAATTTAGCACAGATACGCAGTATTTT. This rearrangement joins TRBV29-1 to TRBJ2-3; no clear D. Germline V lookup: CDR1 SQVTM, CDR2 ANQGSEA. The CDR3 sequence is 12 residues long. Deletions cut 2 bases from V and 0 bases from J, with 3 bases between.

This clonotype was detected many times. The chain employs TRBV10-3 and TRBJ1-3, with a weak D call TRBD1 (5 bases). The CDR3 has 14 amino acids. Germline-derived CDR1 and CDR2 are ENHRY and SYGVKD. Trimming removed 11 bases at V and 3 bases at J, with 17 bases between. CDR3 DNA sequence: TGTGCCGCCGGCGGGGGGTTGGATGGAAACACCATATATTTT. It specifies CAAGGGLDGNTIYF.